One and the same sample provided the 19 T cell receptor beta chains below, sequenced in a study of type 1 regulatory T cells (dated by TCRdb to about 2021). Sequenced on an Illumina MiSeq. TCRdb handled the public reads itself, with Q25 trimming in fastp and clone calling in MiXCR, and kept productive beta chains. CDR3 protein duplicates are merged, each entry listing the most common genes and DNA. The sample table shows about 67,000 distinct CDR3 sequences, and almost 50% are seen once. The ten largest clones represent roughly 2.2% of the sample. These receptors' targets are unknown. The sample taken for sequencing was cultured non-Tr1 T cells, either the whole culture or a sorted T cell fraction (not recorded which). Explained via the paper, the cell subset or site label denotes: non-Tr1 population from the T-allo10 product. The receptors were sampled from a human donor in good health.

The chain employs TRBV19 and TRBJ1-3; unclear D gene. V dropped 6 bases and J dropped 0 bases, with 15 bases sitting between them. Germline values: CDR1 LNHDA, CDR2 SQIVND (reference sequence). The CDR3 spans 16 residues. The CDR3, as DNA: TGTGCCAGTAGCCTTAGTGGCAGAAACTCTGGAAACACCATATATTTT. It is translated as CASSLSGRNSGNTIYF.

This clonotype was found a few times. The J gene is TRBJ2-5, the V gene TRBV11-2, with D possibly TRBD2 on 6 matching bases. The CDR3 length is 13 residues. V lost 0 bases and J lost 11, with 13 bases in between. Germline V CDR1 and CDR2: SGHAT, FQNNGV. CDR3 in DNA: TGTGCCAGCAGCTTAGATTTAGGGGCGGGGCAGTACTTC. This sequence encodes CASSLDLGAGQYF.

The gene calls are TRBV9 and TRBJ2-7, with D possibly being TRBD1 or TRBD2 (5 bases each). Trimming removed 3 bases at V and 0 bases at J, with 10 bases between. Germline-derived CDR1 and CDR2 are SGDLS and YYNGEE. CDR3 length: 14 amino acids. CDR3 protein: CASSAAGSSYEQYF. The CDR3 DNA reads TGTGCCAGCAGCGCGGCAGGGAGCTCCTACGAGCAGTACTTC.

The chain carries TRBV3-1 and TRBJ2-7; D is unresolved. The ends were cut back, 0 bases at V and 1 base at J, with 7 bases in the middle. CDR1 LGHDT and CDR2 YNNKEL come from the germline V gene (reference sequence). This CDR3 spans 14 amino acids. The CDR3 sequence: CASSQETNSYEQYF. The CDR3 region has the DNA TGTGCCAGCAGCCAAGAGACAAATTCCTACGAGCAGTACTTC.

The chain employs TRBV6-4 and TRBJ2-7, with D hard to call. Trimming removed 0 bases from V and 3 bases from J, with 12 bases in between. Germline CDR1 is MRHNA and CDR2 is SNTAGT. The CDR3 is 15 amino acids. DNA of the CDR3: TGTGCCAGCAGTGACTCGAGGTCTTGCAGCTACGAGCAGTACTTC. It encodes CASSDSRSCSYEQYF.

The table lists this clonotype with many counts. The chain recombines TRBV12-3 or TRBV12-4 with TRBJ2-5, with 7 nucleotides matching TRBD1. The V gene end was trimmed by 4 bases and the J gene end by 1 base; junction bases not matched to a gene: 6. The CDR3 loop spans 15 amino acids. The CDR3 DNA is TGTGCCAGCAGTTCCAACCGACAGGGCCAAGAGACCCAGTACTTC. This encodes CASSSNRQGQETQYF.

The chain links TRBV12-3 or TRBV12-4 to TRBJ1-2, with D hard to call. This CDR3 is 12 amino acids long. With 1 base removed from V and 2 bases from J, the gap between germline ends came to 2 bases. The CDR3 DNA is TGTGCCAGCAGTTTAGACAACTATGGCTACACCTTC. Amino acid sequence: CASSLDNYGYTF.

V is TRBV2 and J is TRBJ2-1, with TRBD1 as a possible D gene (7 bases). CDR1 SNHLY and CDR2 FYNNEI come from the germline V gene. The V end lost 3 bases, the J end lost 9 bases, and 21 bases lay between the germline ends. The CDR3 consists of 16 residues. CDR3 nucleotides: TGTGCCAGCAGTGACGATTGGGCAGGGGGAGGTGGTGAGCAGTTCTTC. Translated, it gives CASSDDWAGGGGEQFF.

This chain uses TRBV20-1 with TRBJ2-7; TRBD1 agrees at 8 bases. Germline values: CDR1 DFQATT, CDR2 SNEGSKA (reference sequence). V was pared by 6 bases and J by 5 bases, with 9 bases of the junction left unmatched. The CDR3 is 13 residues long. CDR3 nucleotide sequence: TGCAGTGCAAGCAGGGACAGGCTTAACGAGCAGTACTTC. Protein: CSASRDRLNEQYF.

The rearrangement links TRBV20-1 to TRBJ2-3, with D possibly TRBD1 on 5 matching bases. V shed 3 bases and J shed 8 bases, with 15 bases lying between them. This CDR3 is built from 13 residues. CDR1 and CDR2 from the germline V gene are DFQATT and SNEGSKA (reference sequence). CDR3 nucleotide sequence: TGCAGTGCTAGCCCTGGGGCGGCGAGTACGCAGTATTTT. Translation gives CSASPGAASTQYF.

The rearrangement joins TRBV6-5 to TRBJ2-3; 7 bases fit TRBD2. With V trimmed by 6 bases and J by 9 bases, 12 bases remained unmatched. CDR1 is MNHEY, CDR2 SVGAGI, per germline. There are 14 residues in the CDR3. The CDR3 DNA reads TGTGCCAGCAGAGCGGGGACCGGGGTCAGGACGCAGTATTTT. This gives the protein CASRAGTGVRTQYF.

This rearrangement joins TRBV18 to TRBJ2-7, with 8 bases that match TRBD1. CDR3 length: 15 amino acids. Germline V gene lookup returns CDR1 KGHSH and CDR2 LQKENI. V lost 3 bases, J lost 3 bases, and 7 bases stayed unmatched. The CDR3 DNA sequence: TGTGCCAGCTCACCCCCGGGACAGGCATACTACGAGCAGTACTTC. Translation gives CASSPPGQAYYEQYF. Filled out from reference TRBV18 and TRBJ2-7, the complete variable domain reads NAGVMQNPRHLVRRRGQEARLRCSPMKGHSHVYWYRQLPEEGLKFMVYLQKENIIDESGMPKERFSAEFPKEGPSILRIQQVVRGDSAAYFCASSPPGQAYYEQYFGPGTRLTVT.

This clonotype was seen only a few times. This sequence joins TRBV12-3 or TRBV12-4 and TRBJ2-1, with TRBD1 identical over 10 bases. This CDR3 is 15 amino acids long. V shed 5 bases, J shed 6 bases, and the junction held 7 bases outside the gene matches. CDR3 sequence: CASSTGTGAVNEQFF. The CDR3 DNA is TGTGCCAGCAGTACCGGGACAGGGGCTGTCAATGAGCAGTTCTTC.

V and J are TRBV6-6 and TRBJ1-3; D may be TRBD1 (5 bases). The germline V gene has CDR1 MNHNY and CDR2 SVGAGI (reference sequence). CDR3 length: 12 amino acids. V lost 8 bases and J 7 bases, leaving 12 bases between the germline ends. The CDR3 nucleotides are TGTGCCAGCGGGACGGGACGGAACACCATATATTTT. Protein product: CASGTGRNTIYF.

V usage is TRBV7-9 and J usage is TRBJ1-2; D call uncertain. Germline V gives CDR1 SEHNR, CDR2 FQNEAQ (reference sequence). The CDR3 is 12 amino acids. Trimming took off 4 bases at V and 4 bases at J, with 7 bases between the two ends. DNA of the CDR3: TGTGCCAGCAGCTGGCGGACCTATGGCTACACCTTC. Protein: CASSWRTYGYTF.

This clonotype was observed a few times. The CDR3 bases are TGCAGTGCTAGAGTGGGAGCGGGGGGCGGCACAGATACGCAGTATTTT. Translated: CSARVGAGGGTDTQYF. The gene calls are TRBV20-1 and TRBJ2-3; 9 nucleotides align to TRBD2. Per germline, CDR1 DFQATT and CDR2 SNEGSKA (reference sequence). J lost 1 base, V lost 1 base, and 6 bases had no gene match. The CDR3 totals 16 residues.

This chain joins TRBV20-1 and TRBJ2-3; D ambiguous. V dropped 2 bases and J dropped 1 base, with 10 bases sitting between them. This CDR3 comprises 14 residues. Germline V CDR1 and CDR2: DFQATT, SNEGSKA (reference sequence). CDR3 in DNA: TGCAGTGCTAGAACGGATGTAGGCACAGATACGCAGTATTTT. Residues: CSARTDVGTDTQYF.

This clonotype was recorded many times. The genes are TRBV12-3 or TRBV12-4 and TRBJ2-6; the match to TRBD1 covers 7 bases. The CDR3 runs 15 residues. The ends lost 4 bases at V and 2 bases at J; junction bases unmatched: 2. CDR3 coding DNA: TGTGCCAGCAGTTACAGGGGTGCTGGGGCCAACGTCCTGACTTTC. Translated, it gives CASSYRGAGANVLTF.

This chain uses TRBV6-6 with TRBJ1-2; D remains unclear. The CDR3 runs to 12 residues. Germline V gene data show CDR1 as MNHNY and CDR2 as SVGAGI (reference sequence). The V gene lost 9 bases and the J gene lost 1 base, with 9 bases spanning the gap. CDR3 nucleotides: TGTGCCAGTTCAGGAATTAACTATGGCTACACCTTC. Its protein product is CASSGINYGYTF.